Following are 22 T cell receptor beta chains from one sample sequenced in a study of OX40 agonist ivuxolimab in advanced cancers. Produced via immunoSEQ multiplex PCR; TCRdb's table is partial and in-frame only. This sample carries over 150,000 clones, roughly 92% of them seen once, and the ten largest clones take just over 0.3%. Sequences were derived from CD4+ or CD8+ T cells sorted from blood, sampled in a trial of the OX40 agonist ivuxolimab. These receptors were collected from an adult with an advanced solid tumor such as melanoma, head and neck, liver or kidney cancer.

CDR3 amino acids: CASSPRTNLAKNIQYF. CDR3 DNA: TGTGCCAGCTCACCACGGACCAACCTAGCCAAAAACATTCAGTACTTC. The gene calls are TRBV18 and TRBJ2-4; D ambiguous. The V gene's germline CDR1 is KGHSH and CDR2 LQKENI. The V gene lost 1 base and the J gene lost 0 bases, with 10 bases spanning the gap. The CDR3 length is 16 residues.

The chain couples TRBV6-5 to TRBJ1-6; D remains ambiguous. The V and J ends lost 8 bases and 9 bases respectively, with 14 bases between them. CDR1 and CDR2 from the germline V gene are MNHEY and SVGAGI. This CDR3 comprises 13 residues. The CDR3 DNA is TGTGCCAGCCTACTCGGGGTCGGTTCACCCCTCCACTTT. Translated, it gives CASLLGVGSPLHF.

This clone was seen a single time. The rearrangement joins TRBV25-1 to TRBJ2-7; 8 bases are shared with TRBD2. Germline-derived CDR1 and CDR2 are MGHDK and SYGVNS. The V segment lost 1 base and the J segment 0 bases; nucleotides outside the gene matches: 8. The CDR3 is made up of 17 amino acids. The DNA for the CDR3 is TGTGCCAGCAGTGAATGGGGGGGGACTAGGGACTCCTACGAGCAGTACTTC. It encodes CASSEWGGTRDSYEQYF.

This sequence joins TRBV20-1 and TRBJ2-7; no definite D call. This CDR3 is built from 11 residues. V was cut by 5 bases and J by 3 bases, with 8 bases left in between. Germline CDR1 is DFQATT and CDR2 is SNEGSKA (reference sequence). CDR3 amino acids: CSAPHNYEQYF. In nucleotides, the CDR3 is TGCAGTGCTCCTCACAACTACGAGCAGTACTTC.

The rearrangement links TRBV28 to TRBJ1-1, with D possibly TRBD1 on 5 matching bases. Germline V CDR1 and CDR2: MDHEN, SYDVKM. V lost 4 bases and J lost 0, with 9 bases in between. The CDR3 covers 14 residues. The CDR3 region has the DNA TGTGCCAGCAGTTGGGGGACTATGAACACTGAAGCTTTCTTT. As protein: CASSWGTMNTEAFF.

The chain links TRBV11-3 to TRBJ2-1; TRBD1 might be the D (5 bases). Trimming pared 3 bases from V and 6 bases from J, leaving 12 bases between. The CDR3 covers 14 residues. Germline loops: CDR1 SGHNT, CDR2 YENEEA. CDR3 in amino acids: CASSLGRASNEQFF. Written as DNA, the CDR3 is TGTGCCAGCAGCTTGGGCAGGGCGAGCAATGAGCAGTTCTTC.

The chain combines TRBV19 with TRBJ2-2, with TRBD2 matching 7 bases. The J segment lost 1 base and the V segment lost 10 bases, leaving 6 bases of the junction unmatched. The CDR3 consists of 14 residues. Germline V lookup: CDR1 LNHDA, CDR2 SQIVND (reference sequence). In DNA form, the CDR3 reads TGTGCCACCAGGGACTACCTGAACACCGGGGAGCTGTTTTTT. Translation: CATRDYLNTGELFF.

The rearrangement uses TRBV10-2 and TRBJ2-3, with D possibly being TRBD2 (6 bases). The germline V and J ends were trimmed by 7 bases and 3 bases, with 17 bases remaining between them. The CDR3 is 15 amino acids. The V gene's germline CDR1 is WSHSY and CDR2 SAAADI. CDR3 DNA: TGCGCCAGCACTCCCGAGTGGGGGGTAACAGATACGCAGTATTTT. Translating it yields CASTPEWGVTDTQYF.

The V call is TRBV6-4, the J call TRBJ1-1, with 8 bases identical to TRBD1. There are 14 residues in the CDR3. V was pared by 2 bases and J by 11 bases, with 10 bases of the junction left unmatched. The germline V gene encodes CDR1 MRHNA and CDR2 SNTAGT. This CDR3 reads CASSDNYRTGSAFF. In DNA form, the CDR3 reads TGTGCCAGCAGTGACAACTACCGGACAGGGTCCGCTTTCTTT.

The chain uses TRBV18 and TRBJ2-5; no definite D call. Germline V CDR1 and CDR2: KGHSH, LQKENI. This CDR3 contains 15 residues. The germline V and J ends were trimmed by 3 bases and 5 bases, with 16 bases remaining between them. For the CDR3, the DNA is TGTGCCAGCTCACCTCCCGGACGCCGTGGGGAGACCCAGTACTTC. This codes for CASSPPGRRGETQYF.

The chain joins TRBV5-4 to TRBJ2-2; 9 bases fit TRBD2. There are 17 residues in the CDR3. Germline V gene data show CDR1 as SGHNT and CDR2 as YYREEE (reference sequence). V trimming: 0 bases; J trimming: 7 bases; junction bases outside the gene matches: 10. This CDR3 is CASSLVQLAGANGELFF. The CDR3 DNA follows: TGTGCCAGCAGCTTGGTTCAGTTAGCGGGAGCCAACGGGGAGCTGTTTTTT. Full variable domain (missing parts from reference TRBV5-4 and TRBJ2-2): ETGVTQSPTHLIKTRGQQVTLRCSSQSGHNTVSWYQQALGQGPQFIFQYYREEENGRGNFPPRFSGLQFPNYSSELNVNALELDDSALYLCASSLVQLAGANGELFFGEGSRLTVL.

V usage is TRBV18 and J usage is TRBJ1-3, with TRBD1 identical over 8 bases. The CDR3 is 15 residues long. Trimming removed 3 bases from V and 2 bases from J; junction bases left unmatched: 3. The V gene's germline CDR1 is KGHSH and CDR2 LQKENI. The CDR3 spells CASSPVRGPGNTIYF. The CDR3 DNA is TGTGCCAGCTCACCGGTCAGGGGGCCTGGAAACACCATATATTTT.

A single count supports this clone. The chain couples TRBV7-3 to TRBJ2-3; D not certain. The CDR3 loop spans 14 amino acids. Germline assignment: CDR1 SGHTA and CDR2 FQGTGA. With 6 bases removed from V and 1 base from J, the gap between germline ends came to 11 bases. CDR3 in amino acids: CASSPEIGTDTQYF. The DNA of the CDR3 is TGTGCCAGCAGTCCGGAGATCGGCACAGATACGCAGTATTTT.

This chain connects TRBV11-1 to TRBJ2-1; D not resolved. The V and J ends lost 2 bases and 8 bases respectively, with 13 bases between them. This CDR3 has 14 amino acids. CDR1 is SGHAT, CDR2 FQDESV, per germline (reference sequence). The CDR3 DNA is TGTGCCAGCAGCTTAAGGCGTGACCGCCATGAGCAGTTCTTC. Translated: CASSLRRDRHEQFF. The whole variable domain, filled in from reference TRBV11-1 and TRBJ2-1, reads EAEVAQSPRYKITEKSQAVAFWCDPISGHATLYWYRQILGQGPELLVQFQDESVVDDSQLPKDRFSAERLKGVDSTLKIQPAELGDSAMYLCASSLRRDRHEQFFGPGTRLTVL.

V gene TRBV11-3 combines with J gene TRBJ2-7; unclear D gene. V was clipped by 5 bases and J by 5 bases, with 7 bases between them. Germline-derived CDR1 and CDR2 are SGHNT and YENEEA. This CDR3 has 11 amino acids. CDR3 region: CASSEDNEQYF. The DNA for the CDR3 is TGTGCCAGCAGCGAGGATAACGAGCAGTACTTC.

This clone was seen once. The rearrangement joins TRBV27 to TRBJ2-7; perhaps TRBD2 as D (6 bases). The CDR3 totals 12 residues. The germline gives CDR1 MNHEY, CDR2 SMNVEV (reference sequence). Deletions cut 5 bases from V and 5 bases from J, with 10 bases between. In nucleotides, the CDR3 is TGTGCCAGCAGTCCGGGGGTCAACGAGCAGTACTTC. Amino acids: CASSPGVNEQYF.

As regards this clone: One end of the junction fails to match germline, which may point to a read error. The chain combines TRBV4-3 with TRBJ1-1, with TRBD1 matching over 8 bases. CDR3 length equals 16 residues. The germline gives CDR1 LGHNA, CDR2 YSLEER. CDR3 DNA sequence: TGCGCCAGCGGCCAAGCGGGGGACAGGCGGAACACTGAAGCTTTCTTT. Residues: CASGQAGDRRNTEAFF.

This chain connects TRBV9 to TRBJ1-2, with 8 bases fitting TRBD1. CDR3 length equals 13 residues. Losses at the gene ends were 3 bases for V and 7 bases for J; bases not matched to a gene: 5. CDR1 SGDLS and CDR2 YYNGEE come from the germline V gene. CDR3 loop: CASSAGTGGGYTF. The CDR3 DNA is TGTGCCAGCAGCGCGGGGACAGGAGGTGGCTACACCTTC.

CDR3 sequence reads: CASSIGSSVPYEQYF. The DNA for the CDR3 is TGTGCCAGTAGTATTGGATCTAGCGTTCCCTACGAGCAGTACTTC. J is TRBJ2-7 and V is TRBV19, with D possibly being TRBD2 (6 bases). V was cut by 3 bases and J by 2 bases, with 14 bases left in between. CDR3 length equals 15 residues. The germline CDR1 and CDR2 sequences are LNHDA and SQIVND (reference sequence).

This clone was picked up one time. The chain couples TRBV2 to TRBJ1-2; 10 positions agree with TRBD1. Germline V CDR1 and CDR2: SNHLY, FYNNEI. Germline trimming cut 6 bases from V and 4 bases from J; bases unmatched to any gene: 2. CDR3 length: 13 residues. The CDR3 reads CASRDRGAYGYTF. In DNA, the CDR3 is TGTGCCAGCAGGGACAGGGGGGCCTATGGCTACACCTTC.

The chain employs TRBV6-6 and TRBJ1-6, with D unclear. V gave up 3 bases and J gave up 7 bases, with 10 bases separating them. CDR1 is MNHNY, CDR2 SVGAGI, per germline (reference sequence). The CDR3 loop spans 14 amino acids. The CDR3 region has the DNA TGTGCCAGCAGTTATGGAGAGACAAATTCACCCCTCCACTTT. Its protein product is CASSYGETNSPLHF.

The chain combines TRBV18 with TRBJ2-7; 10 bases map to TRBD2. The length of the CDR3 is 16 residues. J gave up 0 bases and V 1 base, and 3 bases lay outside the gene matches. Germline V CDR1 and CDR2: KGHSH, LQKENI. In DNA form, the CDR3 reads TGTGCCAGCTCACCACAAGCGGGGGGGAGCTCCTACGAGCAGTACTTC. This gives the protein CASSPQAGGSSYEQYF.